The entry below gives a single T cell receptor (beta chain) sequence along with its context. After removal of 1 base from V and 4 bases from J, the junction contained 4 bases not matched to a gene. The CDR3 consists of 15 residues. Looked up from germline, CDR1 is LGHNA and CDR2 is YNFKEQ. Primers: 60 Vbeta forward and 13 Jbeta reverse. The table came from immunoSEQ multiplex PCR; TCRdb's copy has only in-frame clones and leaves some out. Of about 120,000 clones listed, around 80% are singletons. These data originate in a study of cytomegalovirus exposure and HLA in healthy donors. This chain links TRBV4-2 with TRBJ2-5; 9 nucleotides match TRBD2. Sample: PBMCs. The receptor was derived from a man aged 50 to 59 in good health and CMV-seronegative. The CDR3 sequence is CASSQVAGEGETQYF. The CDR3 coding sequence is TGTGCCAGCAGCCAAGTAGCGGGGGAGGGAGAGACCCAGTACTTC.